This TCR beta chain was obtained from a study of T cell changes during pregnancy in multiple sclerosis. The CDR3 contains 14 residues. Per the germline V gene, CDR1 is SGHTA and CDR2 is FQGNSA. V was shortened by 1 base and J by 11 bases, with 17 bases between the two germline ends. Data came from immunoSEQ multiplex PCR; TCRdb stores just in-frame clones and leaves some out. The sample records about 60,000 clones, about 91% being singletons. The chain uses TRBV7-2 and TRBJ2-5; TRBD2 might be the D (5 bases). Sequencing used CD4+ T cells from peripheral blood mononuclear cells, obtained in the second trimester of pregnancy. The sequence derives from a female donor with multiple sclerosis, enrolled in a pregnancy study. The CDR3 region is CASSLVPSIPFQYF. The CDR3 DNA reads TGTGCCAGCAGCTTAGTACCTAGCATCCCATTTCAGTACTTC.